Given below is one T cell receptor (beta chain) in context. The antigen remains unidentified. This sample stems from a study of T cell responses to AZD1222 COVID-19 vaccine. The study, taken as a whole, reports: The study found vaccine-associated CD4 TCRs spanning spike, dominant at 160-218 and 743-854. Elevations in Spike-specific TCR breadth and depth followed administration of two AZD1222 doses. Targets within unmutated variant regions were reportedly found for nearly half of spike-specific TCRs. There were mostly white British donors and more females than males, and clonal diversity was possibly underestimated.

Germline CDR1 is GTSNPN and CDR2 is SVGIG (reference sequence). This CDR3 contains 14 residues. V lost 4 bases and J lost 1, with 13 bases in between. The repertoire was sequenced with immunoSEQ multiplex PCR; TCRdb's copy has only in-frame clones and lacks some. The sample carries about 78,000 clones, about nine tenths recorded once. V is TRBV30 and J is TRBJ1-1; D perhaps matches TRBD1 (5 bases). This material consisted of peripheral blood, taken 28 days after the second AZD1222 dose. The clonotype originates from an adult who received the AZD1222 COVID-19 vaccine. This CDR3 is CAWIPPDRNTEAFF. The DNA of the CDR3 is TGTGCCTGGATACCTCCCGACAGGAACACTGAAGCTTTCTTT.